These 14 T cell receptor beta chains came from one sample sequenced in a study of T cell repertoires in cytomegalovirus infection. TCRdb called the reads again in MiXCR, with one record for every CDR3 protein. The repertoire consists of fewer than 200,000 distinct CDR3 sequences, with roughly a fifth occurring once and the leading ten covering about 2.9%. The material sequenced was PBMCs. The receptors originated from a human donor in good health (CMV status not recorded). Some clones in this sample may be carry-over from other donors' samples.

This clonotype was recorded at least ten times. This sequence joins TRBV11-3 and TRBJ2-2; 7 nucleotides line up with TRBD1. Trimming took 0 bases from V and 6 from J; bases not matched to a gene: 13. The CDR3 is 18 residues long. Germline CDR1 reads SGHNT; CDR2 reads YENEEA. The CDR3 bases are TGTGCCAGCAGCTTAGATCGGGCGGCAGGGGGATTGGCCGGGGAGCTGTTTTTT. This sequence encodes CASSLDRAAGGLAGELFF.

This clonotype was seen ten or more times. This chain connects TRBV7-2 to TRBJ1-1, with 9 bases matching TRBD1. The CDR3 is 16 amino acids. V trimming: 1 base; J trimming: 3 bases; junction bases outside the gene matches: 6. From germline, CDR1 is SGHTA and CDR2 FQGNSA. The CDR3 nucleotides read TGTGCCAGCAGCTTAGTAGGACAGGGGATTCACACTGAAGCTTTCTTT. This sequence encodes CASSLVGQGIHTEAFF.

This clonotype was seen more than once but under ten times. The CDR3 reads CASSHPGAVTEAFF. CDR3 nucleotide sequence: TGTGCCAGCAGCCACCCGGGGGCTGTGACTGAAGCTTTCTTT. The chain carries TRBV14 and TRBJ1-1, with D tentatively TRBD1 (6 bases). V lost 3 bases and J 5 bases, leaving 13 bases between the germline ends. The CDR3 is 14 residues long. From germline, CDR1 is SGHDN and CDR2 FVKESK.

The sample holds a few counts of this clonotype. The chain combines TRBV10-3 with TRBJ1-1, with 12 nucleotides matching TRBD1. Germline CDR1 and CDR2: ENHRY and SYGVKD. Losses at the gene ends were 2 bases for V and 10 bases for J; bases not matched to a gene: 5. The CDR3 runs to 14 residues. CDR3 in amino acids: CAISERGQGAGAFF. The CDR3 coding sequence is TGTGCCATCAGTGAGCGGGGACAGGGGGCCGGAGCTTTCTTT.

The chain has TRBV2 and TRBJ2-7; TRBD1 aligns across 12 bases. There are 14 residues in the CDR3. Germline-derived CDR1 and CDR2 are SNHLY and FYNNEI. Trimming at V came to 7 bases and at J to 4 bases, leaving 5 bases not matched to a gene. The CDR3 here is CASMPGQGAYEQYF. As DNA, the CDR3 is TGTGCCAGCATGCCGGGACAGGGGGCTTACGAGCAGTACTTC.

This clonotype showed up just a few times. The CDR3 protein is CASSARLGGNGYTF. CDR3 nucleotide sequence: TGTGCCAGCAGCGCTCGGCTGGGGGGCAATGGCTACACCTTC. The chain has TRBV3-1 and TRBJ1-2, with D possibly TRBD1 on 6 matching bases. The V gene lost 5 bases and the J gene lost 6 bases, with 16 bases spanning the gap. The V gene's germline CDR1 is LGHDT and CDR2 YNNKEL (reference sequence). This CDR3 is 14 amino acids long.

The gene calls are TRBV6-1 and TRBJ2-1, with D maybe TRBD2 (6 bases). CDR1 and CDR2 from the germline V gene are MNHNS and SASEGT. The CDR3 sequence is 19 residues long. V gave up 5 bases and J gave up 2 bases, with 25 bases separating them. CDR3 DNA: TGTGCCAGCAGTCCCCGCGGAGCGGGCACCATGTTCGCCTACAATGAGCAGTTCTTC. It encodes CASSPRGAGTMFAYNEQFF.

The chain recombines TRBV28 with TRBJ2-7, with D perhaps assigned TRBD1 or TRBD2 (5 bases each). V was clipped by 6 bases and J by 7 bases, with 22 bases between them. CDR1 is MDHEN, CDR2 SYDVKM, per germline. The CDR3 is made up of 15 amino acids. As DNA, the CDR3 is TGTGCCAGCAGCTGGGTCAGGTCCATCGAGGGGGAGCAGTACTTC. It encodes CASSWVRSIEGEQYF.

This clonotype came up many times. The V gene is TRBV12-3 or TRBV12-4, the J gene TRBJ1-2; TRBD1 agrees at 9 bases. V lost 1 base to trimming and J lost 0 bases; unmatched junction nucleotides: 6. The CDR3 length is 17 residues. CDR3 amino acids: CASSLGDRGRSNYGYTF. The DNA for the CDR3 is TGTGCCAGCAGTTTAGGAGACAGGGGGAGATCTAACTATGGCTACACCTTC.

The chain has TRBV29-1 and TRBJ2-2, with D perhaps matching TRBD1 or TRBD2 (5 bases each). Trimming cost V 3 bases and J 1 base, with 12 bases left between them. This CDR3 is built from 15 residues. Germline V CDR1 and CDR2: SQVTM, ANQGSEA. CDR3 residues: CSVDGTSRNTGELFF. The DNA for the CDR3 is TGCAGCGTTGATGGGACCTCGCGGAACACCGGGGAGCTGTTTTTT.

This chain joins TRBV12-3 or TRBV12-4 and TRBJ1-1; D not certain. The CDR3 length is 15 residues. Trimming removed 3 bases from V and 6 bases from J, with 17 bases in between. CDR3 residues: CASSFITGGQAEAFF. The CDR3 DNA reads as TGTGCCAGCAGTTTTATCACCGGTGGGCAGGCTGAAGCTTTCTTT.

V and J are TRBV11-2 and TRBJ2-2; no clear D gene. The germline gives CDR1 SGHAT, CDR2 FQNNGV. V lost 0 bases and J lost 7, with 12 bases in between. The CDR3 is made up of 15 amino acids. In DNA, the CDR3 is TGTGCCAGCAGCTTAGATAGAGGAGTCGGCGGGGAGCTGTTTTTT. As protein: CASSLDRGVGGELFF.

The rearrangement joins TRBV5-5 to TRBJ2-1, with 11 bases aligning to TRBD2. Per germline, CDR1 SGHKS and CDR2 YYEKEE (reference sequence). Losses at the gene ends were 0 bases for V and 5 bases for J; bases not matched to a gene: 1. This CDR3 has 15 amino acids. The CDR3 bases are TGTGCCAGCAGCTTGGAGGGACTAGCGGACAATGAGCAGTTCTTC. It codes for CASSLEGLADNEQFF.

This clonotype has only a few counts. The V gene is TRBV12-3 or TRBV12-4, the J gene TRBJ1-2; D remains unclear. This CDR3 region has 13 residues. V lost 2 bases to trimming and J lost 6 bases, with 10 bases between them. The CDR3 loop is CASSLFGLNGYTF. The CDR3 DNA sequence: TGTGCCAGCAGTTTATTTGGGTTGAATGGCTACACCTTC.